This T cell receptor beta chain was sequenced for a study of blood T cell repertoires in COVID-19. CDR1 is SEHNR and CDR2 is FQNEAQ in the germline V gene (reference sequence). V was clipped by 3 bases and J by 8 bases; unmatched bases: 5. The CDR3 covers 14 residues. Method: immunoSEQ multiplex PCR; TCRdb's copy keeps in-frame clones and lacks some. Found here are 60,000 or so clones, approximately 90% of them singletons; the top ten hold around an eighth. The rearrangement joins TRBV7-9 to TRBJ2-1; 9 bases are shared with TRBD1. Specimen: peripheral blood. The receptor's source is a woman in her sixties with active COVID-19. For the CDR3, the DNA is TGTGCCAGCAGCTTCGGGACAGGGTTCGATGAGCAGTTCTTC. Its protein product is CASSFGTGFDEQFF.